This entry features one TCR beta chain sequence. The target antigen is unknown. This entry comes from a study of a mutant IDH1 vaccine in newly diagnosed glioma. Time point denoted: week 35, safety follow-up. The vaccine gave 300 ug of a 20-mer mutant IDH1 peptide subcutaneously per dose. Profiled with immunoSEQ multiplex PCR; TCRdb holds only in-frame clones, not every one. This table holds 68,000 or so clones, 84% found once. From germline, CDR1 is MDHEN and CDR2 SYDVKM. The ends lost 3 bases at V and 2 bases at J; junction bases unmatched: 5. The CDR3 is 15 residues long. The chain links TRBV28 to TRBJ1-2; 8 positions agree with TRBD1. The sequence was obtained from a man between 18 and 35 years old with glioma. The starting material was PBMCs, obtained from a glioma patient whose treatment included an IDH1 peptide vaccine. CDR3 bases: TGTGCCAGCAGTTTCCGCGACAGGGGCAACTATGGCTACACCTTC. As protein: CASSFRDRGNYGYTF.